The 3 T cell receptor beta chains reported below all come from one sample, sequenced in a study of somatic mutations in cytotoxic T cells in rheumatoid arthritis. The protocol was immunoSEQ multiplex PCR, while the TCRdb copy is restricted to in-frame clones and leaves out a portion. The table includes 6,000 or so clones, 70% to 85% detected once. Sequenced material: CD8+ T cells sorted from blood, taken at a follow-up visit. The receptors shown here come from a woman in her seventies with rheumatoid arthritis.

The chain carries TRBV28 and TRBJ1-2; possible D gene TRBD1, 5 bases. The CDR3 has 15 amino acids. Trimming pared 2 bases from V and 4 bases from J, leaving 14 bases between. Germline V lookup: CDR1 MDHEN, CDR2 SYDVKM. The CDR3: CASSLRAGRLYGYTF. CDR3 DNA sequence: TGTGCCAGCAGTTTAAGGGCAGGGAGGCTCTATGGCTACACCTTC.

This clone was seen just once. The chain uses TRBV27 and TRBJ2-1, with 11 positions matching TRBD2. The CDR3 is 17 residues long. J lost 0 bases, V lost 5 bases, and 6 bases had no gene match. Germline V gives CDR1 MNHEY, CDR2 SMNVEV (reference sequence). CDR3 amino acids: CASSGGLAESSYNEQFF. CDR3 nucleotide sequence: TGTGCCAGCAGTGGGGGACTAGCGGAAAGCTCCTACAATGAGCAGTTCTTC.

This clone has more than one count but fewer than ten. The rearrangement links TRBV19 to TRBJ2-7; TRBD2 aligns across 7 bases. The CDR3 has 13 residues. CDR1 LNHDA and CDR2 SQIVND come from the germline V gene (reference sequence). V was clipped by 1 base and J by 3 bases; unmatched bases: 0. CDR3 in amino acids: CASSIGGGYEQYF. Here the CDR3 DNA reads TGTGCCAGTAGTATAGGCGGGGGCTACGAGCAGTACTTC.